A single sample is the source of the 8 T cell receptor beta chains below, sequenced in a study of blood T cell repertoires in COVID-19 (dated by TCRdb to about 2020). Receptor libraries were prepared by the immunoSEQ multiplex PCR assay. TCRdb obtained this table from immuneACCESS and retained in-frame rearrangements with V and J assigned. These tables miss some clones; where compared with another copy, unresolved V genes account for less than half of the shortfall, and the remainder is unexplained. Within this sample are 150,000 or so clones, with roughly four fifths of them counted one time only. The ten biggest clones cover roughly 9% of the sample. Sequencing was carried out using peripheral blood. These receptors were taken from a woman in her 50s with active or convalescent COVID-19.

The chain joins TRBV6-6 to TRBJ1-1, with 9 bases lining up with TRBD1. Germline loops: CDR1 MNHNY, CDR2 SVGAGI (reference sequence). The V segment lost 5 bases and the J segment 1 base; nucleotides outside the gene matches: 2. The length of the CDR3 is 14 residues. In nucleotides, the CDR3 is TGTGCCAGCAGTGACAGGGGGTGGAACACTGAAGCTTTCTTT. It specifies CASSDRGWNTEAFF.

This chain uses TRBV5-6 with TRBJ2-5, with D uncertain. V lost 0 bases to trimming and J lost 1 base, with 7 bases between them. The CDR3 is 14 residues long. The germline CDR1 and CDR2 sequences are SGHDT and YYEEEE. This CDR3 is CASSLGPSQETQYF. The CDR3 DNA reads as TGTGCCAGCAGCTTGGGGCCCTCCCAAGAGACCCAGTACTTC.

The rearrangement links TRBV11-2 to TRBJ1-1; D uncertain. Between the trimmed V and J ends, which lost 0 bases and 4 bases, there was a span of 9 bases. The germline CDR1 and CDR2 sequences are SGHAT and FQNNGV. The CDR3 is made up of 14 amino acids. The CDR3 here is CASSLEFVSTEAFF. CDR3 bases: TGTGCCAGCAGCTTAGAGTTCGTGTCCACTGAAGCTTTCTTT.

V and J are TRBV7-9 and TRBJ1-1; D not resolved. Trimming took off 0 bases at V and 2 bases at J, with 7 bases between the two ends. There are 14 residues in the CDR3. Germline CDR1 SEHNR, CDR2 FQNEAQ (reference sequence). In nucleotides, the CDR3 is TGTGCCAGCAGCTTAGCGGCAGATAACACTGAAGCTTTCTTT. Residues: CASSLAADNTEAFF.

As regards this clone: Mismatch with germline at one junction end may stem from a read error. The chain has TRBV27 and TRBJ1-2; D unclear. Germline CDR1 is MNHEY and CDR2 is SMNVEV (reference sequence). The CDR3 is 14 residues long. As DNA, the CDR3 is TGTGCCAGCAGCCTACGACAAGATATCTATAGCTACACCTTC. Its translation is CASSLRQDIYSYTF.

This chain connects TRBV7-8 to TRBJ1-2; 9 bases are shared with TRBD1. Germline V CDR1 and CDR2: SGHVS, FQNEAQ. This CDR3 region has 14 residues. The junction had 6 bases not matched to a gene; V was cut back by 3 bases and J by 7 bases. CDR3 DNA: TGTGCCAGCAGCTTGTCACAGGGGGCAGCTGGCTACACCTTC. This sequence encodes CASSLSQGAAGYTF.

This rearrangement joins TRBV14 to TRBJ2-1; unclear D gene. The CDR3 has 13 amino acids. The V and J ends lost 4 bases and 4 bases respectively, with 8 bases between them. CDR1 and CDR2 (germline): SGHDN, FVKESK. This CDR3 reads CASSPTGYNEQFF. The CDR3 DNA sequence: TGTGCCAGCAGCCCGACTGGATACAATGAGCAGTTCTTC.

The rearrangement links TRBV13 to TRBJ2-3, with 7 positions matching TRBD2. The germline gives CDR1 PRHDT, CDR2 FYEKMQ (reference sequence). The CDR3 is 15 residues long. The V and J ends lost 5 bases and 4 bases, in that order; junction bases with no gene match: 9. The CDR3 loop reads CASSDGLVLPDTQYF. CDR3 in DNA: TGTGCCAGCAGCGACGGACTAGTCCTCCCAGATACGCAGTATTTT.